These 21 T cell receptor beta chains came from one sample sequenced in a study of blood T cell repertoires in COVID-19. Clones were sequenced by immunoSEQ multiplex PCR, and TCRdb holds only the in-frame ones, with some missing. This sample has some 210,000 clones, with just under 85% found just once. Sequencing input: peripheral blood. The origin of the receptors is a woman aged 70 to 79 with active or convalescent COVID-19.

The V and J genes are TRBV18 and TRBJ1-1; D is unresolved. This CDR3 comprises 14 residues. V lost 0 bases and J lost 4, with 9 bases in between. CDR1 is KGHSH and CDR2 is LQKENI in the germline V gene. CDR3 bases: TGTGCCAGCTCACCACCCGGGGTTGGCACTGAAGCTTTCTTT. Its protein is CASSPPGVGTEAFF.

This chain uses TRBV14 with TRBJ2-1; D is perhaps TRBD2 (6 bases). V lost 2 bases, J lost 9 bases, and 17 bases lay in between. CDR3 length: 15 amino acids. The germline gives CDR1 SGHDN, CDR2 FVKESK. The DNA of the CDR3 is TGTGCCAGCAGCCAACTTGGGACTTACGCGCTTGAGCAGTTCTTC. Translating gives CASSQLGTYALEQFF.

In its sample, this clone was seen once. This rearrangement joins TRBV10-2 to TRBJ2-5, with 9 bases lining up with TRBD2. Germline V gene sequence: CDR1 WSHSY, CDR2 SAAADI. Trimming removed 6 bases from V and 3 bases from J; junction bases left unmatched: 8. This CDR3 has 15 residues. This CDR3 is CASRAIRTSEETQYF. In DNA form, the CDR3 reads TGCGCCAGCAGAGCTATAAGGACTAGCGAAGAGACCCAGTACTTC.

This chain joins TRBV19 and TRBJ2-2; 8 positions match TRBD2. J was trimmed by 3 bases and V by 0 bases; bases with no gene match: 6. This CDR3 region has 17 residues. From germline, CDR1 is LNHDA and CDR2 SQIVND (reference sequence). The CDR3 loop is CASSIDHGRGYTGELFF. CDR3 nucleotide sequence: TGTGCCAGTAGTATAGATCACGGGAGGGGGTACACCGGGGAGCTGTTTTTT.

This sequence joins TRBV5-4 and TRBJ2-7, with 8 positions matching TRBD2. The trim removed 0 bases at V and 2 bases at J, leaving 7 bases unmatched. Germline V gene lookup returns CDR1 SGHNT and CDR2 YYREEE (reference sequence). The CDR3 runs to 16 residues. The CDR3 is CASSLAGRGGAYEQYF. CDR3 coding DNA: TGTGCCAGCAGCTTGGCCGGGAGGGGGGGCGCCTACGAGCAGTACTTC. The full variable domain, in which reference TRBV5-4 and TRBJ2-7 provide the parts outside the CDR3, is ETGVTQSPTHLIKTRGQQVTLRCSSQSGHNTVSWYQQALGQGPQFIFQYYREEENGRGNFPPRFSGLQFPNYSSELNVNALELDDSALYLCASSLAGRGGAYEQYFGPGTRLTVT.

The chain carries TRBV24-1 and TRBJ1-4; TRBD1 agrees at 11 bases. J lost 8 bases, V lost 4 bases, and 8 bases had no gene match. The CDR3 extends over 16 amino acids. CDR1 KGHDR and CDR2 SFDVKD come from the germline V gene. CDR3 residues: CATSDQGTGGGEKLFF. DNA for the CDR3: TGTGCCACCAGTGACCAGGGGACAGGGGGAGGAGAAAAACTGTTTTTT.

The rearrangement links TRBV28 to TRBJ2-7; 8 nucleotides agree with TRBD1. Per the germline V gene, CDR1 is MDHEN and CDR2 is SYDVKM. The CDR3 spans 13 residues. V shed 7 bases and J 6 bases; nucleotides not matched to a gene: 8. DNA of the CDR3: TGTGCCAGCATCCGGACAGGGTGGCCCGAGCAGTACTTC. This translates into CASIRTGWPEQYF.

V is TRBV18 and J is TRBJ2-1; TRBD1 matches at 9 bases. Germline CDR1 reads KGHSH; CDR2 reads LQKENI. V lost 2 bases and J lost 15; bases outside the gene matches: 8. The CDR3 sequence is 13 residues long. The CDR3, as DNA: TGTGCCAGCTCACCAGCATCCGACAGGGGGGCGTTCTTC. Amino acids: CASSPASDRGAFF.

This clone was counted a few times. The rearrangement links TRBV19 to TRBJ2-2, with a tentative D call TRBD2 (5 bases). The germline gives CDR1 LNHDA, CDR2 SQIVND (reference sequence). CDR3 length equals 15 residues. Trimming stripped 5 bases from V and 5 bases from J, with 15 bases between. The CDR3, as DNA: TGTGCCAGTAGTGCGGGTCGGCTCGGGACCGGGGAGCTGTTTTTT. It translates to CASSAGRLGTGELFF.

The chain recombines TRBV3-1 (or the pseudogene TRBV3-2) with TRBJ1-1; D not certain. CDR3 size: 14 residues. The V and J ends lost 0 bases and 4 bases respectively, with 9 bases between them. CDR1 LGHDT and CDR2 YNNKEL come from the germline V gene (reference sequence). This chain's CDR3 is CASSQDTAATEAFF. The CDR3 region has the DNA TGTGCCAGCAGCCAAGACACGGCGGCCACTGAAGCTTTCTTT.

V is TRBV30 and J is TRBJ2-5; 7 positions agree with TRBD1. The CDR3 consists of 14 residues. J was trimmed by 4 bases and V by 6 bases; bases with no gene match: 11. Looked up from germline, CDR1 is GTSNPN and CDR2 is SVGIG (reference sequence). The CDR3 loop is CACNRGHSRETQYF. The CDR3 bases are TGTGCCTGCAACAGGGGACACAGCAGAGAGACCCAGTACTTC.

The chain carries TRBV11-2 and TRBJ2-5; D perhaps matches TRBD1 (6 bases). In germline, CDR1 is SGHAT, CDR2 FQNNGV. The length of the CDR3 is 16 residues. V was pared by 3 bases and J by 5 bases, with 19 bases between. The CDR3 DNA reads TGTGCCAGCAGCTTTAACCTCGGCCTTAGGGGGGAGACCCAGTACTTC. Protein sequence: CASSFNLGLRGETQYF. Full variable domain (missing parts from reference TRBV11-2 and TRBJ2-5): EAGVAQSPRYKIIEKRQSVAFWCNPISGHATLYWYQQILGQGPKLLIQFQNNGVVDDSQLPKDRFSAERLKGVDSTLKIQPAKLEDSAVYLCASSFNLGLRGETQYFGPGTRLLVL.

The chain combines TRBV27 with TRBJ2-5; D is perhaps TRBD2 (5 bases). The CDR3 sequence is 14 residues long. V was pared by 5 bases and J by 1 base, with 11 bases between. Per germline, CDR1 MNHEY and CDR2 SMNVEV (reference sequence). The CDR3 sequence: CASSPHLAQETQYF. The CDR3, as DNA: TGTGCCAGCAGTCCCCACCTAGCCCAAGAGACCCAGTACTTC.

The chain recombines TRBV7-3 with TRBJ2-1; 7 nucleotides agree with TRBD2. Trimming removed 4 bases from V and 7 bases from J; junction bases left unmatched: 10. The CDR3 is 15 amino acids. CDR1 and CDR2 from the germline V gene are SGHTA and FQGTGA. The CDR3 DNA is TGTGCCAGCAGCTCTCAGGCGGGAGAGGGGAATGAGCAGTTCTTC. It is translated as CASSSQAGEGNEQFF. Using reference TRBV7-3 and TRBJ2-1 for the parts outside the CDR3, the full variable domain is GAGVSQTPSNKVTEKGKYVELRCDPISGHTALYWYRQSLGQGPEFLIYFQGTGAADDSGLPNDRFFAVRPEGSVSTLKIQRTERGDSAVYLCASSSQAGEGNEQFFGPGTRLTVL.

This chain connects TRBV6-1 to TRBJ2-1, with D hard to call. Germline lookup yields CDR1 MNHNS and CDR2 SASEGT. With 2 bases removed from V and 4 bases from J, the gap between germline ends came to 6 bases. The CDR3 spans 13 residues. The CDR3 nucleotides read TGTGCCAGCAGTGAACACAGTTACAATGAGCAGTTCTTC. This encodes CASSEHSYNEQFF.

The chain uses TRBV6-5 and TRBJ2-6, with a possible D match to TRBD2 (5 bases). The length of the CDR3 is 14 residues. V shed 7 bases and J shed 0 bases, with 7 bases lying between them. CDR1 and CDR2 (germline): MNHEY, SVGAGI. CDR3 sequence reads: CASTRGSGANVLTF. The CDR3 nucleotides read TGTGCCAGCACACGGGGCTCTGGGGCCAACGTCCTGACTTTC.

This clone was seen a handful of times. The rearrangement joins TRBV24-1 to TRBJ2-1; TRBD2 agrees at 8 bases. CDR3 length: 16 residues. After removal of 4 bases from V and 6 bases from J, the junction contained 10 bases not matched to a gene. The V gene's germline CDR1 is KGHDR and CDR2 SFDVKD. CDR3 region: CATSDPGLAVANEQFF. The CDR3 nucleotides read TGTGCCACCAGTGACCCCGGACTAGCCGTCGCCAATGAGCAGTTCTTC.

The genes are TRBV20-1 and TRBJ2-1; no definite D call. V was shortened by 4 bases and J by 4 bases, with 5 bases between the two germline ends. This CDR3 has 11 residues. Per germline, CDR1 DFQATT and CDR2 SNEGSKA (reference sequence). In DNA, the CDR3 is TGCAGTGCTAACGGTTACAATGAGCAGTTCTTC. It yields the protein CSANGYNEQFF.

The chain links TRBV6-6 to TRBJ1-2, with D possibly TRBD1 on 6 matching bases. The CDR3 loop spans 14 amino acids. Germline V gene lookup returns CDR1 MNHNY and CDR2 SVGAGI (reference sequence). Trimming shortened V by 6 bases and J by 5 bases, and 16 bases separated the two germline ends. The CDR3 sequence is CASSSLRTDYGYTF. As DNA, the CDR3 is TGTGCCAGCAGCTCCTTACGGACAGATTATGGCTACACCTTC.

This chain links TRBV7-8 with TRBJ1-1; 9 bases match TRBD1. The germline gives CDR1 SGHVS, CDR2 FQNEAQ. The ends lost 1 base at V and 5 bases at J; junction bases unmatched: 14. The CDR3 sequence is 18 residues long. In nucleotides, the CDR3 is TGTGCCAGCAGCTTAGAACCTGTACAGGGGGCGCGACGGACTGAAGCTTTCTTT. Translated: CASSLEPVQGARRTEAFF.

The chain is built from TRBV18 and TRBJ2-1, with D perhaps matching TRBD2 (6 bases). V was pared by 3 bases and J by 6 bases, with 24 bases between. CDR1 is KGHSH, CDR2 LQKENI, per germline. The CDR3 consists of 18 residues. The CDR3 nucleotides read TGTGCCAGCTCACCGGGCGGTTGGCGGTCCCGGAGGGGCAATGAGCAGTTCTTC. This codes for CASSPGGWRSRRGNEQFF.